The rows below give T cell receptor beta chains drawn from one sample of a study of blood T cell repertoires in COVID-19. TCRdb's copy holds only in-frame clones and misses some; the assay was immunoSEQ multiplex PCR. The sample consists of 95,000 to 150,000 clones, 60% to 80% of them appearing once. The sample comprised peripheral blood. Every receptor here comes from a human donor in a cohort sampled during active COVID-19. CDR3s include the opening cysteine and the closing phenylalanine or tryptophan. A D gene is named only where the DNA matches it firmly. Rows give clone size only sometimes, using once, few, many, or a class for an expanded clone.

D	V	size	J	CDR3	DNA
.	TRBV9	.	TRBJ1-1	CASSVVGGNTEAFF	TGTGCCAGCAGCGTAGTAGGAGGGAACACTGAAGCTTTCTTT
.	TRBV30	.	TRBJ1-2	CAWIKPPLEGYTF	TGTGCCTGGATTAAGCCCCCGTTAGAGGGCTACACCTTC
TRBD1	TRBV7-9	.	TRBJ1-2	CASSLRGGTQGYGYTF	TGTGCCAGCAGCTTAAGAGGGGGTACACAGGGGTACGGCTACACCTTC
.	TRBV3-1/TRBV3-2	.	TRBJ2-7	CASSQMRLGTPYEQYF	TGTGCCAGCAGCCAAATGCGACTCGGGACTCCCTACGAGCAGTACTTC
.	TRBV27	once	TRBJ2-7	CASRHGQTYEQYF	TGTGCCAGCAGGCACGGACAGACCTACGAGCAGTACTTC
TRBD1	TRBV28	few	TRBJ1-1	CASSSSLLRDRGEAFF	TGTGCCAGCAGTTCTTCCCTCCTCCGGGACAGGGGTGAAGCTTTCTTT
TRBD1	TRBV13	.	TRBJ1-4	CASSPRTGYEKLFF	TGTGCCAGCAGCCCACGGACAGGGTATGAAAAACTGTTTTTT
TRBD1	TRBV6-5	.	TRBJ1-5	CASSLMQGGNQPQHF	TGTGCCAGCAGCCTAATGCAGGGGGGCAATCAGCCCCAGCATTTT
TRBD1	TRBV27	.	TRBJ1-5	CASQNGGGRGQPQHF	TGTGCCAGTCAAAATGGAGGGGGCCGGGGTCAGCCCCAGCATTTT
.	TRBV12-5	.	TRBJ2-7	CASGLVVVGALNEQYF	TGTGCTAGTGGTTTGGTAGTCGTGGGAGCTCTCAACGAGCAGTACTTC
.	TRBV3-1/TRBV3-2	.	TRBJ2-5	CASSHSGQETQYF	TGTGCCAGCAGCCATAGCGGCCAAGAGACCCAGTACTTC
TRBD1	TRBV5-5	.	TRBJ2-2	CASKSQGADGELFF	TGTGCCAGCAAATCCCAGGGGGCTGACGGGGAGCTGTTTTTT
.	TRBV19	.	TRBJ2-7	CASTPGPRMGAHRYEQYF	TGTGCCAGTACCCCAGGGCCGCGTATGGGGGCGCATAGATACGAGCAGTACTTC
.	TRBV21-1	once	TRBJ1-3	CASSKRGLLNTIYF	TGTGCCAGCAGCAAACGGGGACTGTTAAACACCATATATTTT
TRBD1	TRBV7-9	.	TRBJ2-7	CASSPGTGVNEQYF	TGTGCCAGCAGCCCCGGGACAGGGGTGAACGAGCAGTACTTC
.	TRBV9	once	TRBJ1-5	CASSPGGGINQPQHF	TGTGCCAGCAGCCCAGGTGGGGGGATAAATCAGCCCCAGCATTTT
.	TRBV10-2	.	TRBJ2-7	CASSELQDYYEQYF	TGCGCCAGCAGTGAATTACAGGACTATTACGAGCAGTACTTC
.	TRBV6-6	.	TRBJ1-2	CASSYLNWGENYGYTF	TGTGCCAGCAGTTATTTGAATTGGGGCGAGAACTATGGCTACACCTTC
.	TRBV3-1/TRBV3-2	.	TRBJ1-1	CASSPGLGAGEAFF	TGTGCCAGCAGCCCGGGTCTAGGAGCGGGTGAAGCTTTCTTT
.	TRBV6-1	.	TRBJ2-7	CASSEGYGFYEQYF	TGTGCCAGCAGTGAAGGTTACGGGTTCTACGAGCAGTACTTC
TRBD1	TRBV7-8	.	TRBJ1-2	CASSLGAGGAGGYTF	TGTGCCAGCAGCTTAGGTGCAGGGGGCGCGGGTGGCTACACCTTC
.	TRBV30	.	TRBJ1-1	CAWSGPTGNTEAFF	TGTGCCTGGAGTGGACCGACAGGGAACACTGAAGCTTTCTTT
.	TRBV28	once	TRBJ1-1	CASSLRGRDTQGAFF	TGTGCCAGCAGTTTAAGGGGACGGGACACCCAGGGAGCTTTCTTT
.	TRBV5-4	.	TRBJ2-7	CASSRDGQGIRNEQYF	TGTGCCAGCAGCCGGGACGGGCAGGGGATTCGGAACGAGCAGTACTTC
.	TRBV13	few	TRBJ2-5	CASSLAGASYQETQYF	TGTGCCAGCAGCTTAGCAGGGGCATCGTACCAAGAGACCCAGTACTTC
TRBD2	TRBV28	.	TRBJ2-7	CASSFSGTSGEQYF	TGTGCCAGCAGTTTTTCCGGGACTAGCGGTGAGCAGTACTTC
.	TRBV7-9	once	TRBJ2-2	CASSPTNYVGELFF	TGTGCCAGCAGCCCTACTAACTACGTCGGGGAGCTGTTTTTT